Listed below are T cell receptor beta chains from one sample, sequenced in a study of OX40 agonist ivuxolimab in advanced cancers. Assay used: immunoSEQ multiplex PCR; TCRdb lists only in-frame clones, some missing. The sample yields about 45,000 clones, less than 95% seen once. The source material was CD4+ or CD8+ T cells sorted from blood, sampled in a trial of the OX40 agonist ivuxolimab. These receptors all come from an adult with an advanced solid tumor such as melanoma, head and neck, liver or kidney cancer. CDR3s include the opening cysteine and the closing phenylalanine or tryptophan. Each record gives: V gene, CDR3 protein.

v_call: TRBV15; cdr3_aa: CATSRDLLAGGYEQYF
v_call: TRBV9; cdr3_aa: CASSGSGMGSDTQYF
v_call: TRBV19; cdr3_aa: CASIELGTEAFF
v_call: TRBV4-2; cdr3_aa: CASKKGAGSYEQYF
v_call: TRBV6-4; cdr3_aa: CASSGSTGPTDTQYF
v_call: TRBV29-1; cdr3_aa: CSVVKGSYEQYF
v_call: TRBV5-1; cdr3_aa: CASSSGTSREQYF
v_call: TRBV9; cdr3_aa: CASSVASQAPLNF
v_call: TRBV20-1; cdr3_aa: CSASSGTEAFF
v_call: TRBV4-1; cdr3_aa: CASSQVAGEIHEQYF
v_call: TRBV27; cdr3_aa: CASSLWWEESHEQYF
v_call: TRBV6-6; cdr3_aa: CASISGTGVEKLFF
v_call: TRBV27; cdr3_aa: CASRPLAGGYEQYF
v_call: TRBV28; cdr3_aa: CASSSRRQGQETQYF
v_call: TRBV27; cdr3_aa: CASSLSSREPRWDEKLFF
v_call: TRBV27; cdr3_aa: CASSSDLYEQYF
v_call: TRBV28; cdr3_aa: CASTGQANYGYTF
v_call: TRBV7-9; cdr3_aa: CASSPAGLAGDNEQFF
v_call: TRBV9; cdr3_aa: CASSVVGTPYNEQFF
v_call: TRBV27; cdr3_aa: CASSLNDLGNEQFF
v_call: TRBV9; cdr3_aa: CASSGSGGTEAFF
v_call: TRBV4-1; cdr3_aa: CASSQLGLGAETQYF
v_call: TRBV5-6; cdr3_aa: CASSLEGAGVYEQYF
v_call: TRBV7-9; cdr3_aa: CASSLVIGDEQFF
v_call: TRBV27; cdr3_aa: CASSLSGGDYNEQFF
v_call: TRBV7-9; cdr3_aa: CASSLASIYNEQFF
v_call: TRBV29-1; cdr3_aa: CSVPKTDQASYGYTF
v_call: TRBV7-9; cdr3_aa: CASSPRTGRGTDTQYF
v_call: TRBV27; cdr3_aa: CASRVGGSSLYEQYF
v_call: TRBV9; cdr3_aa: CASSPTSGISEQYF
v_call: TRBV6-6; cdr3_aa: CASASGSVNEQYF
v_call: TRBV18; cdr3_aa: CASSPNRDPWETQYF
v_call: TRBV4-1; cdr3_aa: CASSQVPGDYGYTF
v_call: TRBV11-2; cdr3_aa: CASSSGARSKNIQYF
v_call: TRBV21-1; cdr3_aa: CASSIGQGVTSTDTQYF
v_call: TRBV7-9; cdr3_aa: CASSLVWEGTYEQYF
v_call: TRBV7-9; cdr3_aa: CASSSRDREEKLFF
v_call: TRBV19; cdr3_aa: CASSIGVGAGGLETQYF
v_call: TRBV5-8; cdr3_aa: CASSLGRAHGYTF
v_call: TRBV4-1; cdr3_aa: CASSQDPGTGNGYTF
v_call: TRBV5-1; cdr3_aa: CASSLYRDQIYEQYF
v_call: TRBV7-9; cdr3_aa: CASSLTSGITDTQYF
v_call: TRBV27; cdr3_aa: CASKGGETQYF
v_call: TRBV11-3; cdr3_aa: CASSLAGPLYEQYF
v_call: TRBV2; cdr3_aa: CASSDLNYGYTF
v_call: TRBV19; cdr3_aa: CASSIGPWTGDGTGELFF
v_call: TRBV4-1; cdr3_aa: CASSQRYNEQFF